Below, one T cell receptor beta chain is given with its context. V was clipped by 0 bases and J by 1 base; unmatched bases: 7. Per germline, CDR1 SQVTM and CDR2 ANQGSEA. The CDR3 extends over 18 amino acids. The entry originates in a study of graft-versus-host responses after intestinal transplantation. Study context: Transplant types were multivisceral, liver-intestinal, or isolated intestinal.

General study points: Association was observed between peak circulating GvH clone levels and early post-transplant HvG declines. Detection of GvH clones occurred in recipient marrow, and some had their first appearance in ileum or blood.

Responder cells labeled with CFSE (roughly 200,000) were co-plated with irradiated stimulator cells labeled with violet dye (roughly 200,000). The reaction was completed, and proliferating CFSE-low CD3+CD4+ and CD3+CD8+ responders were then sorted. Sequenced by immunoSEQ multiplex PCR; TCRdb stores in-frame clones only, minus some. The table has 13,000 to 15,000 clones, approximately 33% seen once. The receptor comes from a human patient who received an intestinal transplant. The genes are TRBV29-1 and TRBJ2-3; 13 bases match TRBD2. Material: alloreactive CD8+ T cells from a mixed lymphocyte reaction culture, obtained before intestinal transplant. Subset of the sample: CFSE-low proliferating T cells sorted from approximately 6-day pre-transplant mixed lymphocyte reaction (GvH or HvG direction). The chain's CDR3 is CSVEEPLAGGPGTDTQYF. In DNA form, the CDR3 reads TGCAGCGTTGAAGAACCACTAGCGGGGGGGCCTGGCACAGATACGCAGTATTTT.